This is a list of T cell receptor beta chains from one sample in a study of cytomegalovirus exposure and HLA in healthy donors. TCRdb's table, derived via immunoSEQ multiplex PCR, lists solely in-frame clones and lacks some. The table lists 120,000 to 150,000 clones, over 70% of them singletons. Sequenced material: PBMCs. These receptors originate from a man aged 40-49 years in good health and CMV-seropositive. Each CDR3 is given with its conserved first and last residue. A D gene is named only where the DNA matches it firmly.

CDR3 protein: CASSDEGVGVTEAFF
D gene: .
V gene: TRBV19
J gene: TRBJ1-1

CDR3 protein: CATRGDRGDNEQFF
D gene: TRBD1
V gene: TRBV10-3
J gene: TRBJ2-1

CDR3 protein: CASGDYGNTIYF
D gene: .
V gene: TRBV28
J gene: TRBJ1-3

CDR3 protein: CAWSADWSSYNEQFF
D gene: .
V gene: TRBV30
J gene: TRBJ2-1

CDR3 protein: CASSPLRGGSTDTQYF
D gene: .
V gene: TRBV7-9
J gene: TRBJ2-3

CDR3 protein: CASSDPGLEQYF
D gene: .
V gene: TRBV5-4
J gene: TRBJ2-7

CDR3 protein: CASSSPSSGTGGRGANVLTF
D gene: TRBD1
V gene: TRBV28
J gene: TRBJ2-6

CDR3 protein: CASTRLAGDSYNEQFF
D gene: TRBD2
V gene: TRBV27
J gene: TRBJ2-1

CDR3 protein: CASSARQDRAFGYTF
D gene: TRBD1
V gene: TRBV9
J gene: TRBJ1-2

CDR3 protein: CASSAPRGGPGLVGPPEYGYTF
D gene: .
V gene: TRBV19
J gene: TRBJ1-2

CDR3 protein: CASRVDSSYEQYF
D gene: .
V gene: TRBV5-4
J gene: TRBJ2-7